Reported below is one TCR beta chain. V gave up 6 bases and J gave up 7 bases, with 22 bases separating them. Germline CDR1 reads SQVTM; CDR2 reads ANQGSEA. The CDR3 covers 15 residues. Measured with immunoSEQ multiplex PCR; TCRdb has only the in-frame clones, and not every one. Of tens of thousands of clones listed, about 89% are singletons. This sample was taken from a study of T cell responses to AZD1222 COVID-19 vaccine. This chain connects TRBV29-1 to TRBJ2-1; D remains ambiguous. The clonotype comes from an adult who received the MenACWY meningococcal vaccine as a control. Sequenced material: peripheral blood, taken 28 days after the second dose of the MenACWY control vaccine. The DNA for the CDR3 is TGCAGCGTACGAACGATGGACCGTGGAACTAATGAGCAGTTCTTC. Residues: CSVRTMDRGTNEQFF.